These 22 T cell receptor beta chains were sequenced from one sample in a study of OX40 agonist ivuxolimab in advanced cancers. Some clones are missing from TCRdb's copy, which holds only in-frame ones; the method was immunoSEQ multiplex PCR. The sample records 58,000 or so clones, approximately 82% being singletons. The starting material was CD4+ or CD8+ T cells sorted from blood, obtained in a trial of the OX40 agonist ivuxolimab. These receptors came from an adult with an advanced solid tumor such as melanoma, head and neck, liver or kidney cancer.

V and J are TRBV7-6 and TRBJ2-7; 8 bases align to TRBD1. The CDR3 sequence is 14 residues long. The V segment lost 4 bases and the J segment 5 bases; nucleotides outside the gene matches: 7. Per germline, CDR1 SGHVS and CDR2 FNYEAQ. The CDR3 protein is CASSSLGQGNEQYF. The CDR3 DNA sequence: TGTGCCAGCAGCTCCCTCGGACAGGGAAACGAGCAGTACTTC.

The V call is TRBV4-2, the J call TRBJ1-3; perhaps TRBD1 as D (6 bases). Germline CDR1 is LGHNA and CDR2 is YNFKEQ. V lost 3 bases and J 0 bases, leaving 12 bases between the germline ends. This CDR3 spans 16 amino acids. The CDR3 DNA sequence: TGTGCCAGCAGCCACGGTAGGACAGACTCTGGAAACACCATATATTTT. This sequence encodes CASSHGRTDSGNTIYF.

The chain is built from TRBV19 and TRBJ2-7; D call uncertain. This CDR3 has 14 residues. V shed 5 bases and J shed 4 bases, with 15 bases lying between them. Germline V lookup: CDR1 LNHDA, CDR2 SQIVND (reference sequence). The CDR3 loop is CASSVQDLGYEQYF. The CDR3 coding sequence is TGTGCCAGTAGTGTCCAGGATCTTGGGTACGAGCAGTACTTC.

The rearrangement uses TRBV13 and TRBJ2-1; the D call may be TRBD1 or TRBD2 (5 bases each). From germline, CDR1 is PRHDT and CDR2 FYEKMQ (reference sequence). This CDR3 has 17 residues. V lost 0 bases to trimming and J lost 0 bases, with 12 bases between them. The CDR3 sequence is CASSLGPKGSSYNEQFF. For the CDR3, the DNA is TGTGCCAGCAGCTTAGGCCCAAAGGGGAGCTCCTACAATGAGCAGTTCTTC. Looking up the rest from reference TRBV13 and TRBJ2-1 gives the full variable domain: AAGVIQSPRHLIKEKRETATLKCYPIPRHDTVYWYQQGPGQDPQFLISFYEKMQSDKGSIPDRFSAQQFSDYHSELNMSSLELGDSALYFCASSLGPKGSSYNEQFFGPGTRLTVL.

The chain recombines TRBV10-2 with TRBJ2-7; 13 bases match TRBD2. V dropped 1 base and J dropped 5; count of bases not matched to a gene: 11. Germline lookup yields CDR1 WSHSY and CDR2 SAAADI. The CDR3 loop spans 18 amino acids. The CDR3 DNA reads as TGCGCCAGCAGTGAGTTCCGAGCAAGACTAGCGGGGGGTAACGAGCAGTACTTC. This encodes CASSEFRARLAGGNEQYF.

This clone was counted a few times. The rearrangement links TRBV11-1 to TRBJ2-7; no clear D. This CDR3 is built from 15 residues. Germline-derived CDR1 and CDR2 are SGHAT and FQDESV (reference sequence). The germline V and J ends were trimmed by 1 base and 3 bases, with 13 bases remaining between them. DNA for the CDR3: TGTGCCAGCAGCTTAGGAAGGACCCAAAGCTACGAGCAGTACTTC. This gives the protein CASSLGRTQSYEQYF. Full variable domain (remainder filled in from reference TRBV11-1 and TRBJ2-7): EAEVAQSPRYKITEKSQAVAFWCDPISGHATLYWYRQILGQGPELLVQFQDESVVDDSQLPKDRFSAERLKGVDSTLKIQPAELGDSAMYLCASSLGRTQSYEQYFGPGTRLTVT.

This clone was picked up one time. The CDR3 DNA sequence: TGTGCCAGCAGTTTACATGAAAAACTGTTTTTT. This translates into CASSLHEKLFF. The chain carries TRBV28 and TRBJ1-4; D is unresolved. The germline gives CDR1 MDHEN, CDR2 SYDVKM. CDR3 length: 11 amino acids. Deletions cut 2 bases from V and 6 bases from J, with 1 base between.

This clone was observed a single time. The chain employs TRBV30 and TRBJ1-5; D is ambiguous. The CDR3 is made up of 13 amino acids. Germline loops: CDR1 GTSNPN, CDR2 SVGIG (reference sequence). V was clipped by 6 bases and J by 3 bases, with 12 bases between them. This CDR3 reads CACDGSPNQPQHF. The CDR3 nucleotides read TGTGCCTGCGACGGCTCCCCCAATCAGCCCCAGCATTTT.

The rearrangement joins TRBV5-4 to TRBJ1-3; 10 bases line up with TRBD1. CDR3 length: 18 residues. Germline CDR1 is SGHNT and CDR2 is YYREEE (reference sequence). With V trimmed by 3 bases and J by 2 bases, 11 bases remained unmatched. CDR3 amino acids: CASSWGGTGVSTGNTIYF. CDR3 sequence (DNA): TGTGCCAGCAGCTGGGGGGGGACAGGGGTCTCCACTGGAAACACCATATATTTT.

This clone was detected only a few times. The chain recombines TRBV11-2 with TRBJ1-5; the D is unclear. Germline-derived CDR1 and CDR2 are SGHAT and FQNNGV. The CDR3 loop spans 13 amino acids. Trimming removed 1 base at V and 7 bases at J, with 8 bases between. CDR3 bases: TGTGCCAGCAGCTTAGGGTCAGGCCAGCCCCAGCATTTT. Its translation: CASSLGSGQPQHF.

The chain has TRBV19 and TRBJ2-2; the match to TRBD1 covers 9 bases. J lost 5 bases, V lost 6 bases, and 10 bases had no gene match. CDR1 is LNHDA and CDR2 is SQIVND in the germline V gene (reference sequence). The CDR3 spans 16 residues. The CDR3 DNA sequence: TGTGCCAGTAGCCCGGATCGACAGGGGGGGACCGGGGAGCTGTTTTTT. Translation gives CASSPDRQGGTGELFF.

The V and J genes are TRBV28 and TRBJ2-7; TRBD1 aligns across 9 bases. Per germline, CDR1 MDHEN and CDR2 SYDVKM. The CDR3 sequence is 14 residues long. The J segment lost 4 bases and the V segment lost 6 bases, leaving 7 bases of the junction unmatched. This chain's CDR3 is CASSLGQGSYEQYF. CDR3 coding DNA: TGTGCCAGCAGCCTGGGACAGGGCTCTTACGAGCAGTACTTC.

This chain uses TRBV10-3 with TRBJ1-2; D is unclear. Trimming took 7 bases from V and 1 from J, leaving 13 bases between them. This CDR3 spans 14 amino acids. Germline CDR1 and CDR2: ENHRY and SYGVKD. CDR3 sequence: CAINRGEHNYGYTF. As DNA, the CDR3 is TGTGCCATCAATCGCGGGGAGCATAACTATGGCTACACCTTC.

The chain links TRBV6-5 to TRBJ2-6; D gene uncertain. Germline V gives CDR1 MNHEY, CDR2 SVGAGI. CDR3 length equals 12 residues. V lost 6 bases and J lost 0, with 0 bases in between. The CDR3 protein is CASSSGANVLTF. As DNA, the CDR3 is TGTGCCAGCAGCTCTGGGGCCAACGTCCTGACTTTC.

This clone was picked up one time. The V and J genes are TRBV10-2 and TRBJ2-6, with 8 bases matching TRBD1. The CDR3 totals 15 residues. The germline CDR1 and CDR2 sequences are WSHSY and SAAADI. V was pared by 4 bases and J by 6 bases, with 5 bases of the junction left unmatched. CDR3 in DNA: TGCGCCAGCAGTGCGGGGACAGGCGAGGCCAACGTCCTGACTTTC. It translates to CASSAGTGEANVLTF.

The chain combines TRBV2 with TRBJ2-1; no definite D call. This CDR3 has 16 amino acids. Trimming took 1 base from V and 1 from J, leaving 11 bases between them. Germline-derived CDR1 and CDR2 are SNHLY and FYNNEI. The CDR3 sequence: CASSEDASRSYNEQFF. CDR3 DNA sequence: TGTGCCAGCAGTGAAGACGCCAGTAGGTCCTACAATGAGCAGTTCTTC.

This chain uses TRBV5-1 with TRBJ2-3; no definite D call. CDR1 SGHRS and CDR2 YFSETQ come from the germline V gene. The V and J ends lost 3 bases and 5 bases respectively, with 16 bases between them. This CDR3 region has 15 residues. CDR3 bases: TGCGCCAGCAGCTCAAGGGCACAGAGCCAAGATACGCAGTATTTT. Translating it yields CASSSRAQSQDTQYF.

The CDR3 DNA reads as TGTGCCACCAGCAGTCCCACCGGTTATCGGAATCAGCCCCAGCATTTT. The encoded protein is CATSSPTGYRNQPQHF. V gene TRBV15 combines with J gene TRBJ1-5; D uncertain. V shed 3 bases and J shed 4 bases, with 16 bases lying between them. The CDR3 contains 16 residues. Germline loops: CDR1 LNHNV, CDR2 YYDKDF (reference sequence).

This chain uses TRBV9 with TRBJ1-2; D remains unclear. The germline CDR1 and CDR2 sequences are SGDLS and YYNGEE. Trimming took off 3 bases at V and 3 bases at J, with 12 bases between the two ends. This CDR3 has 14 residues. The CDR3 sequence is CASSASPGDYGYTF. CDR3 in DNA: TGTGCCAGCAGCGCATCCCCCGGGGACTATGGCTACACCTTC. The complete variable domain, with remaining parts taken from reference TRBV9 and TRBJ1-2, reads DSGVTQTPKHLITATGQRVTLRCSPRSGDLSVYWYQQSLDQGLQFLIQYYNGEERAKGNILERFSAQQFPDLHSELNLSSLELGDSALYFCASSASPGDYGYTFGSGTRLTVV.

The chain couples TRBV7-3 to TRBJ2-2, with TRBD1 as a possible D gene (5 bases). This CDR3 has 15 residues. In germline, CDR1 is SGHTA, CDR2 FQGTGA. V lost 1 base, J lost 6 bases, and 12 bases lay in between. The CDR3 reads CASSLIGQGAGELFF. CDR3 bases: TGTGCCAGCAGCTTAATTGGGCAAGGGGCCGGGGAGCTGTTTTTT.

This clone appeared once. The chain combines TRBV6-5 with TRBJ2-1; 11 bases match TRBD2. V was clipped by 3 bases and J by 4 bases; unmatched bases: 2. Per the germline V gene, CDR1 is MNHEY and CDR2 is SVGAGI. There are 15 residues in the CDR3. Written as DNA, the CDR3 is TGTGCCAGCAGTTATAGCGGGGGGGGTTACAATGAGCAGTTCTTC. It yields the protein CASSYSGGGYNEQFF.

V is TRBV5-1 and J is TRBJ1-1; maybe TRBD1 (6 bases). V was clipped by 4 bases and J by 1 base, with 8 bases between them. From germline, CDR1 is SGHRS and CDR2 YFSETQ. The CDR3 length is 13 residues. The CDR3 region is CASSVGQNTEAFF. The CDR3 nucleotides read TGCGCCAGCAGCGTGGGACAGAACACTGAAGCTTTCTTT.